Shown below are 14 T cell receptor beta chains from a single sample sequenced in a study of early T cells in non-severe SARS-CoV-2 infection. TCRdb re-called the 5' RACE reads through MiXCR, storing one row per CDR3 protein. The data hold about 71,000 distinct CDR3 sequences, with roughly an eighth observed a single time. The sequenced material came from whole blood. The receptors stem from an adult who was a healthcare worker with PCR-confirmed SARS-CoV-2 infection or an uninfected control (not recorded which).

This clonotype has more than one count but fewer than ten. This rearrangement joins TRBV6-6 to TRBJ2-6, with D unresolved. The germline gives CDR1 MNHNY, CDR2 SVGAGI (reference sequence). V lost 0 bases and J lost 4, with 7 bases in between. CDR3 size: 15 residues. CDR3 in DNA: TGTGCCAGCAGTTACTCTTGGGCCGGGGCCAACGTCCTGACTTTC. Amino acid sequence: CASSYSWAGANVLTF.

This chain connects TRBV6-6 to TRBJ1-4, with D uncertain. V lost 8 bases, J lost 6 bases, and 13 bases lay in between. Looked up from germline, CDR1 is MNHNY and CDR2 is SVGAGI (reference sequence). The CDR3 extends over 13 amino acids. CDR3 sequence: CASRSGGDEKLFF. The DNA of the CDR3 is TGTGCCAGCCGGTCGGGAGGAGATGAAAAACTGTTTTTT.

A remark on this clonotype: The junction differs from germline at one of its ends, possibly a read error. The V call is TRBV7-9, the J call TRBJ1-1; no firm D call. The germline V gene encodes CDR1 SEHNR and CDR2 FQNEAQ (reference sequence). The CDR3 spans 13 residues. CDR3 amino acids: CGSSFQVNTEAFF. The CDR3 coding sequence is TGTGGCAGCAGCTTTCAGGTTAACACTGAAGCTTTCTTT.

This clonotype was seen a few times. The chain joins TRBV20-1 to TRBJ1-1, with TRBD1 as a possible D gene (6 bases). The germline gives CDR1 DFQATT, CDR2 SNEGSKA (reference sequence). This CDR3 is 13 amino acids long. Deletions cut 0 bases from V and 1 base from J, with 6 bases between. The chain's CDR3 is CSARETGNTEAFF. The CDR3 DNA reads TGCAGTGCTAGAGAGACAGGGAACACTGAAGCTTTCTTT.

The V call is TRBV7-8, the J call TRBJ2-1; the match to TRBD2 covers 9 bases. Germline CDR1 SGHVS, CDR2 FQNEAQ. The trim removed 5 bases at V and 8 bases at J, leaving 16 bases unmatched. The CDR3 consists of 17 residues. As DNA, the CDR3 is TGTGCCAGCAGCCCGGCTGGTGCGGGGGGGCCCCGGGATGAGCAGTTCTTC. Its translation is CASSPAGAGGPRDEQFF.

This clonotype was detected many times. CDR3 sequence: CSAFIRDTEAFF. For the CDR3, the DNA is TGCAGTGCGTTTATCAGGGACACTGAAGCTTTCTTT. The rearrangement joins TRBV20-1 to TRBJ1-1; D is perhaps TRBD1 (5 bases). The germline V gene encodes CDR1 DFQATT and CDR2 SNEGSKA (reference sequence). The CDR3 sequence is 12 residues long. V lost 6 bases and J 3 bases, leaving 11 bases between the germline ends.

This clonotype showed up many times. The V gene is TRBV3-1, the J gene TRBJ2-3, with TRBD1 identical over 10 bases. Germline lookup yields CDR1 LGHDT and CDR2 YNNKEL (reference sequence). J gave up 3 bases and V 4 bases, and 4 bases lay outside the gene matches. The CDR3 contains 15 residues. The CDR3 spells CASSLTGGATDTQYF. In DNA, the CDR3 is TGTGCCAGCAGCCTGACAGGGGGCGCAACAGATACGCAGTATTTT.

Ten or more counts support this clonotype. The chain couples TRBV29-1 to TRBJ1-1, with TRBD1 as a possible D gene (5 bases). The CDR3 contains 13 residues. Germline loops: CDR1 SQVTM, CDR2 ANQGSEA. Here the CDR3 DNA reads TGCAGTTTGAGGGAGGGGCTGAACACTGAAGCTTTCTTT. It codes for CSLREGLNTEAFF. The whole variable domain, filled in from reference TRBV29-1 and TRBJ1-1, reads SAVISQKPSRDICQRGTSLTIQCQVDSQVTMMFWYRQQPGQSLTLIATANQGSEATYESGFVIDKFPISRPNLTFSTLTVSNMSPEDSSIYLCSLREGLNTEAFFGQGTRLTVV.

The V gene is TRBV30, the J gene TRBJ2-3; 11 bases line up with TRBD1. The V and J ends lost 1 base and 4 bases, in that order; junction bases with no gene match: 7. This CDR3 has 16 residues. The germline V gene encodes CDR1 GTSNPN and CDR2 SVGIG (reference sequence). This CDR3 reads CAWSAGTGGSPDTQYF. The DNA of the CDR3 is TGTGCCTGGAGTGCCGGGACAGGGGGTAGCCCAGATACGCAGTATTTT.

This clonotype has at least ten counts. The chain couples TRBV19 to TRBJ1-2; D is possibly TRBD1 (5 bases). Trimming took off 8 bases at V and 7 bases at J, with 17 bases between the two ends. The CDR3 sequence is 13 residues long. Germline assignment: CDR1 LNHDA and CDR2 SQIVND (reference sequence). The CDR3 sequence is CASSLRGVRGYTF. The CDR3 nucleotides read TGTGCCAGTTCGCTCAGAGGGGTACGTGGCTACACCTTC.

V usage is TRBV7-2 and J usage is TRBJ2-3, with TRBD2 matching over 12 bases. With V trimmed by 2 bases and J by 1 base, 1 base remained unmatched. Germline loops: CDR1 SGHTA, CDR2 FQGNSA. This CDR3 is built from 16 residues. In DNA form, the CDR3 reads TGTGCCAGCAGCTTAAGACTAGCGGGGGGCACAGATACGCAGTATTTT. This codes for CASSLRLAGGTDTQYF.

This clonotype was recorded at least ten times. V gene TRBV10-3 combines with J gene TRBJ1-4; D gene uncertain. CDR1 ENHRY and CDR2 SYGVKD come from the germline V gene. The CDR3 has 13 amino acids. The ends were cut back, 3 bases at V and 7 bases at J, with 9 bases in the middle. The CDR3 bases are TGTGCCATCAGTGATTCCGACGGTGAAAAACTGTTTTTT. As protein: CAISDSDGEKLFF.

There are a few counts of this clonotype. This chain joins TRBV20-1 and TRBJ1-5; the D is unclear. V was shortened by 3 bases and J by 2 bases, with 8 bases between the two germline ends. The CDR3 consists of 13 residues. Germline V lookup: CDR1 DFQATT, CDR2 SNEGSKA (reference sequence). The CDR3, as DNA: TGCAGTGCTAGGTCCTCTGGCAATCAGCCCCAGCATTTT. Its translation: CSARSSGNQPQHF.

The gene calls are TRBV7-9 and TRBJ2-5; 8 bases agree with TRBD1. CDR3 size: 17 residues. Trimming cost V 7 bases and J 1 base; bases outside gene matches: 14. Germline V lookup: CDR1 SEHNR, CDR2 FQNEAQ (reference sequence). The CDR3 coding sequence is TGTGCCAGCACTTCTCAGGGGGCAGGGATTAGCCAAGAGACCCAGTACTTC. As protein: CASTSQGAGISQETQYF.